This entry features one T cell receptor (beta chain) sequence. The target antigen is unknown. This entry comes from a study of cytomegalovirus exposure and HLA in healthy donors. Findings of the study overall: Confirmation was obtained in vitro that a few CMV-associated chains are specific for CMV antigens. TCR beta chain V- and J-gene trimming was linked, in a later analysis, to a missense variant in DCLRE1C. Reports indicate that TCR beta sequences accurately predicted the HLA-A and HLA-B alleles of most subjects.

PCR amplification relied on 60 Vbeta primers (plus 13 Jbeta primers). TCRdb keeps only in-frame clones here, not all; method: immunoSEQ multiplex PCR. In the table there are fewer than 150,000 clones, approximately 80% of which are singletons. The CDR3 sequence is 15 residues long. V lost 1 base and J 4 bases, leaving 12 bases between the germline ends. Germline V CDR1 and CDR2: SGDLS, YYNGEE. The sample was PBMCs. The rearrangement uses TRBV9 and TRBJ2-1, with a possible D match to TRBD1 (6 bases). This clonotype originated in a man aged 50 or older in good health and CMV-seronegative. The CDR3, as DNA: TGTGCCAGCAGCGTAAGTCCAGGGGAGTACAATGAGCAGTTCTTC. It codes for CASSVSPGEYNEQFF.